One sample yielded the 25 T cell receptor beta chains listed below, sequenced in a study of neurological immune-mediated disorders. The time point: longitudinal time-point 2. TCRdb re-analysed the 5' RACE reads in MiXCR, keeping a single row per CDR3 protein. The profile covers approximately 80,000 distinct CDR3 sequences, with over 4.5% appearing a single time and approximately 8% taken by the ten largest. The source material was PBMCs. These receptors all stem from a woman aged 55-75 years with multiple sclerosis.

This clonotype was seen a handful of times. This sequence joins TRBV28 and TRBJ2-1; 7 bases match TRBD2. The CDR3 loop spans 14 amino acids. V trimming: 4 bases; J trimming: 3 bases; junction bases outside the gene matches: 3. The germline CDR1 and CDR2 sequences are MDHEN and SYDVKM. For the CDR3, the DNA is TGTGCCAGCAGTTCGGGGGGACTCTACAATGAGCAGTTCTTC. Its translation is CASSSGGLYNEQFF.

V is TRBV5-1 and J is TRBJ1-6; 9 nucleotides agree with TRBD1. Trimming removed 4 bases from V and 2 bases from J; junction bases left unmatched: 4. The CDR3 has 16 amino acids. Germline V gene lookup returns CDR1 SGHRS and CDR2 YFSETQ. CDR3 coding DNA: TGCGCCAGCAGCCTCACAGGGGGCGCCTATAATTCACCCCTCCACTTT. It translates to CASSLTGGAYNSPLHF.

This clonotype appeared a few times. The rearrangement uses TRBV20-1 and TRBJ2-3; a weak D match, TRBD2 (6 bases). This CDR3 is 14 amino acids long. V lost 1 base and J 1 base, leaving 9 bases between the germline ends. Germline V gives CDR1 DFQATT, CDR2 SNEGSKA (reference sequence). CDR3 DNA sequence: TGCAGTGCTAGAGTAACGGGGGGCACAGATACGCAGTATTTT. This encodes CSARVTGGTDTQYF.

By its share, this clonotype is medium-sized (0.01 to 0.1%). This rearrangement joins TRBV7-2 to TRBJ1-5; D possibly corresponds to TRBD1 (5 bases). The CDR3 contains 15 residues. Trimming removed 5 bases from V and 7 bases from J, with 18 bases in between. Germline V gene lookup returns CDR1 SGHTA and CDR2 FQGNSA. The CDR3 sequence is CASSKRVGPEQPQHF. CDR3 DNA sequence: TGTGCCAGCAGCAAAAGAGTGGGGCCGGAACAGCCCCAGCATTTT.

In this sample, this clonotype turned up many times. The V gene is TRBV6-6, the J gene TRBJ1-5; 8 bases align to TRBD1. With 5 bases clipped from V and 2 bases from J, the junction kept 8 bases outside the gene matches. This CDR3 is built from 16 residues. CDR1 MNHNY and CDR2 SVGAGI come from the germline V gene (reference sequence). CDR3 coding DNA: TGTGCCAGCAGTCAAGGACAGGGCTCGGGCAATCAGCCCCAGCATTTT. Translated, it gives CASSQGQGSGNQPQHF.

Many counts were recorded for this clonotype. The V gene is TRBV5-1, the J gene TRBJ2-7, with TRBD2 identical over 10 bases. The V gene's germline CDR1 is SGHRS and CDR2 YFSETQ. This CDR3 spans 14 amino acids. With V trimmed by 2 bases and J by 3 bases, 2 bases remained unmatched. This chain's CDR3 is CASSLAGGVYEQYF. CDR3 bases: TGCGCCAGCAGCTTAGCGGGGGGGGTCTACGAGCAGTACTTC.

This clonotype was counted many times. V and J are TRBV20-1 and TRBJ2-7, with D perhaps TRBD1 or TRBD2 (6 bases each). V lost 4 bases to trimming and J lost 1 base, with 17 bases between them. The CDR3 runs to 15 residues. Germline V CDR1 and CDR2: DFQATT, SNEGSKA (reference sequence). The CDR3 DNA sequence: TGCAGTGCTACCACAGGGCGGGGTTTTTCCTACGAGCAGTACTTC. This translates into CSATTGRGFSYEQYF.

Many counts were recorded for this clonotype. The V call is TRBV4-2, the J call TRBJ2-7; the D gene is possibly TRBD2 (6 bases). This CDR3 comprises 17 residues. Germline CDR1 reads LGHNA; CDR2 reads YNFKEQ. V lost 0 bases and J 2 bases, leaving 17 bases between the germline ends. The CDR3 nucleotides read TGTGCCAGCAGCCAAGAGGTTATGGGGGGAAGAACCTACGAGCAGTACTTC. As protein: CASSQEVMGGRTYEQYF.

This clonotype was detected ten times or more. The genes are TRBV12-3 or TRBV12-4 and TRBJ2-4; no clear D gene. The CDR3 runs to 13 residues. The V end was cut by 2 bases, the J end by 5 bases, with 7 bases between. In DNA form, the CDR3 reads TGTGCCAGCAGTTTATCCCAGGAAAACATTCAGTACTTC. Its translation is CASSLSQENIQYF.

This clonotype was seen at least ten times. The chain links TRBV7-2 to TRBJ2-3; D not certain. The ends were cut back, 1 base at V and 2 bases at J, with 4 bases in the middle. Germline CDR1 reads SGHTA; CDR2 reads FQGNSA. The CDR3 contains 13 residues. As DNA, the CDR3 is TGTGCCAGCAGCTTAGTAGTCACAGATACGCAGTATTTT. Encoded protein: CASSLVVTDTQYF.

This clonotype has ten or more counts. The chain recombines TRBV5-1 with TRBJ2-1; 10 nucleotides align to TRBD1. The junction had 10 bases not matched to a gene; V was cut back by 4 bases and J by 6 bases. CDR3 length equals 16 residues. Per the germline V gene, CDR1 is SGHRS and CDR2 is YFSETQ. DNA of the CDR3: TGCGCCAGCAGCCCACAACCGGGACAGGGGTTCAATGAGCAGTTCTTC. As protein: CASSPQPGQGFNEQFF.

The gene calls are TRBV20-1 and TRBJ2-1, with D perhaps matching TRBD2 (6 bases). Germline values: CDR1 DFQATT, CDR2 SNEGSKA (reference sequence). V lost 3 bases to trimming and J lost 2 bases, with 8 bases between them. The CDR3 contains 13 residues. DNA of the CDR3: TGCAGTGCTAGCGGGGGTCCCTACAATGAGCAGTTCTTC. Protein product: CSASGGPYNEQFF.

This clonotype has at least ten counts. The chain couples TRBV5-1 to TRBJ1-2, with 8 bases that match TRBD1. There are 14 residues in the CDR3. J was trimmed by 8 bases and V by 4 bases; bases with no gene match: 10. CDR1 and CDR2 from the germline V gene are SGHRS and YFSETQ. CDR3: CASSVDRGTGGYTF. In nucleotides, the CDR3 is TGCGCCAGCAGCGTAGACAGGGGCACGGGGGGCTACACCTTC. The full variable domain, its missing parts supplied by reference TRBV5-1 and TRBJ1-2, is KAGVTQTPRYLIKTRGQQVTLSCSPISGHRSVSWYQQTPGQGLQFLFEYFSETQRNKGNFPGRFSGRQFSNSRSEMNVSTLELGDSALYLCASSVDRGTGGYTFGSGTRLTVV.

Ten or more counts support this clonotype. This chain uses TRBV20-1 with TRBJ2-5; 11 bases are a match to TRBD1. The germline V gene has CDR1 DFQATT and CDR2 SNEGSKA (reference sequence). The CDR3 extends over 15 amino acids. Unmatched junction bases numbered 10, after V lost 5 bases and J lost 5 bases. The chain's CDR3 is CSALLRTGGAETQYF. CDR3 nucleotide sequence: TGCAGTGCTCTCCTCCGGACAGGGGGCGCTGAGACCCAGTACTTC.

This clonotype was seen at least ten times. The rearrangement uses TRBV7-9 and TRBJ2-7; the match to TRBD1 covers 8 bases. V shed 7 bases, J shed 6 bases, and the junction held 8 bases outside the gene matches. CDR1 is SEHNR, CDR2 FQNEAQ, per germline (reference sequence). The CDR3 is 13 residues long. The CDR3 region is CASTEDRVGEQYF. Written as DNA, the CDR3 is TGTGCCAGCACCGAGGACAGGGTGGGCGAGCAGTACTTC. The whole variable domain, remainder taken from reference TRBV7-9 and TRBJ2-7, is DTGVSQNPRHKITKRGQNVTFRCDPISEHNRLYWYRQTLGQGPEFLTYFQNEAQLEKSRLLSDRFSAERPKGSFSTLEIQRTEQGDSAMYLCASTEDRVGEQYFGPGTRLTVT.

This clonotype was found many times. CDR3: CSATQGRETQYF. The CDR3 coding sequence is TGCAGTGCTACACAGGGGCGGGAGACCCAGTACTTC. V and J are TRBV20-1 and TRBJ2-5; 7 nucleotides align to TRBD1. This CDR3 comprises 12 residues. CDR1 is DFQATT and CDR2 is SNEGSKA in the germline V gene (reference sequence). V lost 4 bases to trimming and J lost 5 bases; unmatched junction nucleotides: 4.

This clonotype has a handful of counts. The chain joins TRBV12-3 or TRBV12-4 to TRBJ2-1; TRBD2 matches 7 bases. The CDR3 has 11 residues. J lost 15 bases, V lost 8 bases, and 10 bases had no gene match. The CDR3 here is CASATGTTRFF. The CDR3 region has the DNA TGTGCCAGCGCTACCGGGACTACCAGGTTCTTC.

This clonotype has at least ten counts. The V call is TRBV15, the J call TRBJ1-3, with D tentatively TRBD1 (6 bases). Trimming took 5 bases from V and 2 from J, leaving 13 bases between them. Germline CDR1 is LNHNV and CDR2 is YYDKDF (reference sequence). This CDR3 region has 15 residues. The DNA of the CDR3 is TGTGCCACCAGCGCCGGGGGGCATGCTGGAAACACCATATATTTT. It encodes CATSAGGHAGNTIYF.

This clonotype was recorded at least ten times. The V gene is TRBV7-9, the J gene TRBJ1-2, with 9 nucleotides matching TRBD1. Per germline, CDR1 SEHNR and CDR2 FQNEAQ (reference sequence). This CDR3 spans 14 amino acids. Trimming at V came to 10 bases and at J to 2 bases, leaving 8 bases not matched to a gene. The CDR3 loop reads CATRGDRENYGYTF. In DNA, the CDR3 is TGTGCCACCCGAGGGGACAGGGAGAACTATGGCTACACCTTC.

Here the CDR3 reads CATSPGGAWDTQYF. The CDR3 DNA reads as TGTGCCACCAGTCCGGGGGGGGCCTGGGATACGCAGTATTTT. The chain combines TRBV24-1 with TRBJ2-3; 8 bases fit TRBD2. This CDR3 is 14 amino acids long. Germline loops: CDR1 KGHDR, CDR2 SFDVKD. Trimming removed 6 bases from V and 6 bases from J; junction bases left unmatched: 7.

Regarding this clonotype: A much bigger clone sits one base away, suggesting this may be a read error. The chain couples TRBV5-4 to TRBJ2-7; the match to TRBD2 covers 11 bases. V lost 5 bases, J lost 3 bases, and 4 bases stayed unmatched. This CDR3 comprises 14 residues. Germline assignment: CDR1 SGHNT and CDR2 YYREEE (reference sequence). The CDR3 spells CASRDSGGDYEQYF. As DNA, the CDR3 is TGTGCCAGCAGAGATAGCGGGGGGGACTACGAGCAGTACTTC.

This clonotype appeared many times. The V and J genes are TRBV7-9 and TRBJ1-5, with TRBD1 matching 8 bases. This CDR3 comprises 16 residues. J lost 4 bases, V lost 8 bases, and 13 bases had no gene match. Germline V gene data show CDR1 as SEHNR and CDR2 as FQNEAQ (reference sequence). The CDR3 bases are TGTGCCAGCGGTTCCTCGGGACAGGAACTTAATCAGCCCCAGCATTTT. Its protein product is CASGSSGQELNQPQHF.

This clonotype was recorded at least ten times. The chain recombines TRBV20-1 with TRBJ2-7; 8 positions agree with TRBD1. V was pared by 3 bases and J by 4 bases, with 5 bases of the junction left unmatched. The CDR3 runs to 13 residues. From germline, CDR1 is DFQATT and CDR2 SNEGSKA (reference sequence). Here the CDR3 DNA reads TGCAGTGCTAGTCAGGGGGCTTATTACGAGCAGTACTTC. Translation gives CSASQGAYYEQYF.

Many counts were recorded for this clonotype. The chain has TRBV12-3 or TRBV12-4 and TRBJ1-2; D might be TRBD1 (5 bases). The CDR3 spans 13 residues. Trimming removed 3 bases at V and 8 bases at J, with 13 bases between. The CDR3 bases are TGTGCCAGCAGTTTCCAGGGAGTTGGGGGCTACACCTTC. Residues: CASSFQGVGGYTF.

This clonotype appeared many times. The chain carries TRBV5-5 and TRBJ2-1; a weak D match, TRBD1 (6 bases). The germline gives CDR1 SGHKS, CDR2 YYEKEE (reference sequence). V gave up 0 bases and J gave up 3 bases, with 10 bases separating them. The CDR3 is 15 amino acids. The CDR3 nucleotides are TGTGCCAGCAGCTTGGGGACAGCTAGCTACAATGAGCAGTTCTTC. Its translation is CASSLGTASYNEQFF.